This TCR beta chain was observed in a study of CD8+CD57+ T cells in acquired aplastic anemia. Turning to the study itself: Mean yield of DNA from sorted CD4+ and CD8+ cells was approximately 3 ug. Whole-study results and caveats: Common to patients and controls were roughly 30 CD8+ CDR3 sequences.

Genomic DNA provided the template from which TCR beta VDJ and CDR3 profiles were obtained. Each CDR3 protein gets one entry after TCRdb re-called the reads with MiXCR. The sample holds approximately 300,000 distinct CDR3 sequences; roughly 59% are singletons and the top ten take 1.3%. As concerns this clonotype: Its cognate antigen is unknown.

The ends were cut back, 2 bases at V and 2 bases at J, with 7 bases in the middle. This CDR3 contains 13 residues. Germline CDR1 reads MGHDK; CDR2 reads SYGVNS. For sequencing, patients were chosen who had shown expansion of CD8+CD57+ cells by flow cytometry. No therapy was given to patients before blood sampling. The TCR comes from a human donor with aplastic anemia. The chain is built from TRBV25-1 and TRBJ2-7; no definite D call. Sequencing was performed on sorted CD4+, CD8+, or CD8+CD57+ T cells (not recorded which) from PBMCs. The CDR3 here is CASSEQTPYEQYF. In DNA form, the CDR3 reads TGTGCCAGCAGTGAACAGACACCCTACGAGCAGTACTTC.